These T cell receptor beta chains were read from a single sample in a study of vaccination and CD4 T cells after COVID-19. These receptors are not linked to any known antigen. TCRdb used MiXCR to reprocess the PCR reads, holding one entry per CDR3 protein. Counted here are roughly 17,000 distinct CDR3 sequences, approximately 22% occurring once; the ten biggest clones make up more than 7.5%. The sample taken for sequencing was cultured CD4+ T cells from blood. The receptors come from a human donor with COVID-19. The CDR3 runs from the conserved cysteine through the conserved F or W. The D gene is left open where the match is weak. A row's size may be missing; if present it is once, few, many or a size class.

DNA,CDR3,size,D,J,V
TGTGCCAGCAGTTCGTCGGGATCGGGACAGGGCTCAAGCGGGGAGCTGTTTTTT,CASSSSGSGQGSSGELFF,once,TRBD1,TRBJ2-2,TRBV28
TGTGCCAGCAGCTTCCGGGGGAATTACGAGCAGTACTTC,CASSFRGNYEQYF,-,-,TRBJ2-7,TRBV5-4
TGTGCCTGGGCCGGGACAGGGTCTCGTTCACCCCTCCACTTT,CAWAGTGSRSPLHF,medium-sized,TRBD1,TRBJ1-6,TRBV30
TGTGCCAGCGGGCGTGGATCCTACGAGCAGTACTTC,CASGRGSYEQYF,few,-,TRBJ2-7,TRBV6-1
TGTGCCAGCAGCTTAATGAGCTCCCACAATGAGCAGTTCTTC,CASSLMSSHNEQFF,-,-,TRBJ2-1,TRBV7-2
TGTGCCAGCAGTATTAGCGGGGGCTACAGCTCCTACAATGAGCAGTTCTTC,CASSISGGYSSYNEQFF,-,TRBD2,TRBJ2-1,TRBV6-2/TRBV6-3
TGTGCCAGTCGGTGGGGGGGCACTAATGAAAAACTGTTTTTT,CASRWGGTNEKLFF,few,-,TRBJ1-4,TRBV19
TGCGCCAGCAGCGCAAAGCGGGGGGGCCGGGGAGAGACCCAGTACTTC,CASSAKRGGRGETQYF,once,TRBD2,TRBJ2-5,TRBV5-1
TGTGCCAGCAGTTACGGGGGGGGGAAGGGGACTAATGAAAAACTGTTTTTT,CASSYGGGKGTNEKLFF,-,-,TRBJ1-4,TRBV6-5
TGTGCCAGCAGCCAAGACAGGAACTCTGGAAACACCATATATTTT,CASSQDRNSGNTIYF,-,-,TRBJ1-3,TRBV5-4
TGTGCCAGCAGCCAGGGACTAGCGGGGCCCAAGTACTTC,CASSQGLAGPKYF,-,TRBD2,TRBJ2-5,TRBV7-2
TGTGCCAGCATCATGGTGCGTAAAACGAATTCACCCCTCCACTTT,CASIMVRKTNSPLHF,few,-,TRBJ1-6,TRBV6-1
TGTGCCAGCAGCTTTGGGACAGGGGGTAATGAAAAACTGTTTTTT,CASSFGTGGNEKLFF,-,TRBD1,TRBJ1-4,TRBV7-9
TGTGCCAGCAGCCCCCGCCAGGGAAAGGGGTACCAAGAGACCCAGTACTTC,CASSPRQGKGYQETQYF,-,-,TRBJ2-5,TRBV25-1
TGTGCCAGCAGCTTCGGTAGCATACCGGAGACCCAGTACTTC,CASSFGSIPETQYF,-,-,TRBJ2-5,TRBV7-3
TGCGCCAGCAGACCCGGACAGCGCGAGACCCAGTACTTC,CASRPGQRETQYF,-,-,TRBJ2-5,TRBV5-1
TGTGCCAGCAGCTTATTAGGGACTTCACCCCTCCACTTT,CASSLLGTSPLHF,few,-,TRBJ1-6,TRBV7-2
TGTGCCAGCATGGGGGCGGGGGGGCGCGGAGATACGCAGTATTTT,CASMGAGGRGDTQYF,few,TRBD2,TRBJ2-3,TRBV6-1
TGTGCCAGTAGTATTCGGGCAGGGGGAGGAACTGAAGCTTTCTTT,CASSIRAGGGTEAFF,few,TRBD1,TRBJ1-1,TRBV19
TGTGCCAGCAGCGTACAGGGAAGAGGCACCGGGGAGCTGTTTTTT,CASSVQGRGTGELFF,once,-,TRBJ2-2,TRBV9
TGTGCCAGTAGTATAGAAGCGGGACGAACCTACGAGCAGTACTTC,CASSIEAGRTYEQYF,-,TRBD2,TRBJ2-7,TRBV19
TGTGCCATCAGTGAGTCGACAGGGGCACTAGCCAAAAACATTCAGTACTTC,CAISESTGALAKNIQYF,-,TRBD1,TRBJ2-4,TRBV10-3
TGTGCCAGCAGCGTAGATGCGGGGAGGGCCATATATTTT,CASSVDAGRAIYF,-,-,TRBJ1-3,TRBV9
TGCAGTGCTAGACCCCCGACAGGGGCAAAAACAGATACGCAGTATTTT,CSARPPTGAKTDTQYF,-,TRBD1,TRBJ2-3,TRBV20-1
TGTGCCAGCAGCTCCGAGGAGAGGCAGCCCCAGCATTTT,CASSSEERQPQHF,-,-,TRBJ1-5,TRBV7-2
TGTGCCAGCAGCCCCGGGATCAACTCCTACAATGAGCAGTTCTTC,CASSPGINSYNEQFF,-,-,TRBJ2-1,TRBV11-2
TGCAGTGCTAGAGATATCAGGGAGGTGGATACGCAGTATTTT,CSARDIREVDTQYF,-,-,TRBJ2-3,TRBV20-1
TGCAGTGCTAGAGATCCCCGGACGGGGACTGAAGCTTTCTTT,CSARDPRTGTEAFF,medium-sized,-,TRBJ1-1,TRBV20-1
TGTGCCAGCAGTGCTGGGACAGCGAGAGATGAGCAGTTCTTC,CASSAGTARDEQFF,few,TRBD1,TRBJ2-1,TRBV6-1
TGCAGTGCTAGAGATAAGCGGACAGGGGGCACCTCCTACAATGAGCAGTTCTTC,CSARDKRTGGTSYNEQFF,-,TRBD1,TRBJ2-1,TRBV20-1
TGTGCCAGCAGCTACGGGTCCTTTAACGAGCAGTACTTC,CASSYGSFNEQYF,-,-,TRBJ2-7,TRBV7-9
TGTGCCAGCAGCTTCGGACTAGCGGGGGTTCGCGAGCAGTACTTC,CASSFGLAGVREQYF,few,TRBD2,TRBJ2-7,TRBV7-2
TGTGCCAGCAGGGACAGGGGCAATCAGCCCCAGCATTTT,CASRDRGNQPQHF,medium-sized,TRBD1,TRBJ1-5,TRBV6-1
TGCGCCAGCAGCCAAGGGGGGGCTAGCTGGCCCCCAGATACGCAGTATTTT,CASSQGGASWPPDTQYF,-,-,TRBJ2-3,TRBV4-1
TGCGCCAGCAGCTCGGGGACAGCCCGTGGTAATTCACCCCTCCACTTT,CASSSGTARGNSPLHF,-,TRBD1,TRBJ1-6,TRBV5-1
TGTGCCAGCAGCCGGGGACTAGCGAGCTTCACCGGGGAGCTGTTTTTT,CASSRGLASFTGELFF,few,TRBD2,TRBJ2-2,TRBV11-2